This T cell receptor (beta chain) came from a study of OX40 agonist ivuxolimab in advanced cancers. General study points: Partial responders at 0.1-3.0 mg/kg showed near-lowest clonal expansion. No determination was made of the antigen specificity of the expanded peripheral T cells. CD4+ and CD8+ blood T cells expanded clonally by week 6 at 0.1 to 3.0 mg/kg.

Assay used: immunoSEQ multiplex PCR; TCRdb lists only in-frame clones, some missing. In the table there are tens of thousands of clones, roughly 86% of which are singletons. Samples were taken at baseline and on day 1 of cycles 4 and 7. About this clone: Its antigen is not identified.

The germline gives CDR1 SGHDT, CDR2 YYEEEE. The CDR3 sequence is 17 residues long. With V trimmed by 1 base and J by 4 bases, 9 bases remained unmatched. This TCR was sampled from an adult with an advanced solid tumor such as melanoma, head and neck, liver or kidney cancer. The gene calls are TRBV5-6 and TRBJ1-5; 9 positions match TRBD1. The starting material was CD4+ or CD8+ T cells sorted from blood, obtained in a trial of the OX40 agonist ivuxolimab. The CDR3 spells CASSLYSHGQGNQPQHF. In DNA form, the CDR3 reads TGTGCCAGCAGCTTGTACTCCCATGGACAGGGGAATCAGCCCCAGCATTTT.